These 12 T cell receptor beta chains share one sample of origin, sequenced in a study of blood T cell repertoires in COVID-19. Clones were sequenced by immunoSEQ multiplex PCR, and TCRdb holds only the in-frame ones, with some missing. In the table there are approximately 140,000 clones, more than 70% of which are singletons. Sequenced sample: peripheral blood. These receptors were obtained from a woman aged 60-75 years with acute or convalescent COVID-19.

This clone was seen only a few times. The V call is TRBV11-2, the J call TRBJ2-1, with D tentatively TRBD1 (5 bases). Germline V lookup: CDR1 SGHAT, CDR2 FQNNGV. Trimming cost V 4 bases and J 6 bases, with 13 bases left between them. This CDR3 spans 14 amino acids. The CDR3 DNA follows: TGTGCCAGCAGCTCAGGGCCGGGCACCAATGAGCAGTTCTTC. Translated, it gives CASSSGPGTNEQFF.

This clone was seen a single time. The rearrangement joins TRBV2 to TRBJ2-7, with TRBD2 matching 9 bases. The CDR3 is 14 amino acids. With 0 bases clipped from V and 7 bases from J, the junction kept 4 bases outside the gene matches. CDR1 and CDR2 from the germline V gene are SNHLY and FYNNEI. In DNA form, the CDR3 reads TGTGCCAGCAGTGAAGCGTTTAGCGGGGGAGAGCAGTACTTC. Protein sequence: CASSEAFSGGEQYF.

Comment on this clone: At the DNA level, this CDR3 is encoded by other sequences in the same sample as well. Written as DNA, the CDR3 is TGTGCCAGCTCACCACCATCACTACCCTACGAGCAGTACTTC. Amino acid sequence: CASSPPSLPYEQYF. The rearrangement uses TRBV18 and TRBJ2-7; D is unresolved. V lost 0 bases and J 2 bases, leaving 8 bases between the germline ends. Germline V CDR1 and CDR2: KGHSH, LQKENI. The CDR3 sequence is 14 residues long.

The rearrangement uses TRBV4-1 and TRBJ2-7; 8 positions agree with TRBD2. Per the germline V gene, CDR1 is MGHRA and CDR2 is YSYEKL. The CDR3 contains 17 residues. The V gene end was trimmed by 0 bases and the J gene end by 2 bases; junction bases not matched to a gene: 9. The CDR3 region is CASSQDTQRGQTYEQYF. The CDR3 bases are TGCGCCAGCAGCCAAGATACCCAGCGGGGGCAGACCTACGAGCAGTACTTC.

This chain links TRBV11-3 with TRBJ1-3; 10 positions match TRBD1. The junction had 4 bases not matched to a gene; V was cut back by 5 bases and J by 3 bases. This CDR3 is built from 15 residues. Germline V gene lookup returns CDR1 SGHNT and CDR2 YENEEA. Written as DNA, the CDR3 is TGTGCCAGCAGCGCCGACAGGGGGCTTGGAAACACCATATATTTT. Translating gives CASSADRGLGNTIYF.

The chain is built from TRBV9 and TRBJ2-7; 8 nucleotides line up with TRBD1. The CDR3 is 15 residues long. Germline assignment: CDR1 SGDLS and CDR2 YYNGEE. V lost 3 bases, J lost 1 base, and 6 bases stayed unmatched. For the CDR3, the DNA is TGTGCCAGCAGCGCCACAGGACAGGGATCCTACGAGCAGTACTTC. This translates into CASSATGQGSYEQYF.

The chain joins TRBV28 to TRBJ2-2, with D possibly TRBD2 on 6 matching bases. This CDR3 region has 14 residues. Germline values: CDR1 MDHEN, CDR2 SYDVKM. The germline V and J ends were trimmed by 6 bases and 4 bases, with 12 bases remaining between them. The DNA of the CDR3 is TGTGCCAGCAGCACGGCGGGGAGCACCGGGGAGCTGTTTTTT. As protein: CASSTAGSTGELFF.

The table lists this clone with many counts. The J gene is TRBJ1-5, the V gene TRBV28; TRBD1 might be the D (5 bases). Germline V gene data show CDR1 as MDHEN and CDR2 as SYDVKM. The V gene lost 8 bases and the J gene lost 2 bases, with 16 bases spanning the gap. This CDR3 has 15 amino acids. CDR3 loop: CASPPAGVRNQPQHF. As DNA, the CDR3 is TGTGCCAGCCCACCCGCGGGGGTCCGCAATCAGCCCCAGCATTTT.

This chain joins TRBV6-5 and TRBJ2-3, with TRBD1 identical over 7 bases. Germline V CDR1 and CDR2: MNHEY, SVGAGI. The CDR3 is 13 amino acids. J lost 2 bases, V lost 11 bases, and 7 bases had no gene match. The CDR3 nucleotides read TGTGCCGGCGAGGGGGCCCTCACAGATACGCAGTATTTT. Amino acid sequence: CAGEGALTDTQYF.

This clone came up a few times. V gene TRBV9 combines with J gene TRBJ2-3, with 7 positions matching TRBD2. Trimming took 0 bases from V and 0 from J; bases not matched to a gene: 1. This CDR3 contains 15 residues. Germline CDR1 and CDR2: SGDLS and YYNGEE. The CDR3 DNA reads as TGTGCCAGCAGCGTAGTGGGGGGGAGCACAGATACGCAGTATTTT. This sequence encodes CASSVVGGSTDTQYF.

This clone was picked up a small number of times. The chain recombines TRBV19 with TRBJ2-2; TRBD1 aligns across 9 bases. Per germline, CDR1 LNHDA and CDR2 SQIVND (reference sequence). V was clipped by 7 bases and J by 2 bases; unmatched bases: 2. The CDR3 sequence is 14 residues long. The CDR3 coding sequence is TGTGCCAGTAACAGGGGGCAAAACACCGGGGAGCTGTTTTTT. It translates to CASNRGQNTGELFF.

The chain recombines TRBV28 with TRBJ1-5; the D gene is possibly TRBD1 (5 bases). V was trimmed by 3 bases and J by 6 bases, leaving 9 bases between them. This CDR3 is 13 amino acids long. Germline V CDR1 and CDR2: MDHEN, SYDVKM. The CDR3 nucleotides read TGTGCCAGCAGTTTCCCAGGGTTTCAGCCCCAGCATTTT. This gives the protein CASSFPGFQPQHF.